One and the same sample provided the 17 T cell receptor beta chains below, sequenced in a study of T cell changes during pregnancy in multiple sclerosis. Assay: immunoSEQ multiplex PCR; the TCRdb copy retains only in-frame clones and omits some. The sample shows roughly 76,000 clones, around 90% of them seen only once. Sequencing was performed on CD4+ T cells from peripheral blood mononuclear cells, taken in the second trimester of pregnancy. The receptors stem from a female donor with multiple sclerosis, enrolled in a pregnancy study.

This chain links TRBV11-2 with TRBJ2-1; 8 bases map to TRBD1. The CDR3 length is 11 residues. The V segment lost 9 bases and the J segment 9 bases; nucleotides outside the gene matches: 4. Germline V lookup: CDR1 SGHAT, CDR2 FQNNGV. CDR3 nucleotide sequence: TGTGCCAGTCAGGGGGCGGTTGAGCAGTTCTTC. It is translated as CASQGAVEQFF. Full variable domain (rest looked up from reference TRBV11-2 and TRBJ2-1): EAGVAQSPRYKIIEKRQSVAFWCNPISGHATLYWYQQILGQGPKLLIQFQNNGVVDDSQLPKDRFSAERLKGVDSTLKIQPAKLEDSAVYLCASQGAVEQFFGPGTRLTVL.

This clone was seen just once. The rearrangement links TRBV7-3 to TRBJ2-5; 9 bases are shared with TRBD2. V was pared by 2 bases and J by 7 bases, with 11 bases of the junction left unmatched. CDR1 and CDR2 from the germline V gene are SGHTA and FQGTGA. CDR3 length equals 16 residues. CDR3 coding DNA: TGTGCCAGCAGCTTATCGAGCGGGGGGCCGGCGGGGACCCAGTACTTC. This sequence encodes CASSLSSGGPAGTQYF.

The chain recombines TRBV5-6 with TRBJ2-2; 7 positions agree with TRBD1. The CDR3 has 15 residues. Germline-derived CDR1 and CDR2 are SGHDT and YYEEEE. Germline trimming cut 4 bases from V and 1 base from J; bases unmatched to any gene: 4. The CDR3, as DNA: TGTGCCAGCAGCCACAGGGACAGGAACACCGGGGAGCTGTTTTTT. It encodes CASSHRDRNTGELFF.

This chain uses TRBV5-4 with TRBJ2-5, with 15 bases identical to TRBD2. CDR1 and CDR2 from the germline V gene are SGHNT and YYREEE (reference sequence). The CDR3 is 15 residues long. The J segment lost 5 bases and the V segment lost 3 bases, leaving 2 bases of the junction unmatched. The CDR3 DNA reads as TGTGCCAGCAGCTCCGGACTAGCGGGAGGGGAGACCCAGTACTTC. Its translation: CASSSGLAGGETQYF.

V is TRBV9 and J is TRBJ2-5; 8 nucleotides agree with TRBD2. Germline V gene sequence: CDR1 SGDLS, CDR2 YYNGEE. This CDR3 spans 15 amino acids. Trimming cost V 1 base and J 6 bases; bases outside gene matches: 8. CDR3 region: CASSVTPAGAQTQYF. CDR3 bases: TGTGCCAGCAGCGTAACGCCAGCGGGGGCCCAGACCCAGTACTTC.

This chain uses TRBV9 with TRBJ2-1; TRBD2 matches at 9 bases. J gave up 5 bases and V 4 bases, and 13 bases lay outside the gene matches. CDR3 length: 17 residues. Germline CDR1 is SGDLS and CDR2 is YYNGEE. The CDR3 spells CASSPEAGRGGHNEQFF. The CDR3 nucleotides are TGTGCCAGCAGCCCAGAGGCGGGGCGGGGGGGCCACAATGAGCAGTTCTTC.

The CDR3 sequence is CAISVTGGNQPQHF. In DNA, the CDR3 is TGTGCCATCAGTGTGACAGGGGGCAATCAGCCCCAGCATTTT. The chain couples TRBV10-3 to TRBJ1-5; 8 bases fit TRBD1. CDR1 ENHRY and CDR2 SYGVKD come from the germline V gene. The junction had 1 base not matched to a gene; V was cut back by 4 bases and J by 2 bases. This CDR3 comprises 14 residues.

This clone was seen a few times. This chain connects TRBV27 to TRBJ2-7; 15 bases agree with TRBD2. The CDR3 has 18 amino acids. V lost 6 bases to trimming and J lost 2 bases; unmatched junction nucleotides: 11. CDR1 and CDR2 (germline): MNHEY, SMNVEV (reference sequence). The CDR3 DNA sequence: TGTGCCAGCAGGAAGGGACTAGCGGGAGGAGGGATAACCTACGAGCAGTACTTC. It specifies CASRKGLAGGGITYEQYF.

The CDR3 reads CASSLDRSNYGYTF. CDR3 in DNA: TGTGCCAGCAGCCTGGACAGATCTAACTATGGCTACACCTTC. V and J are TRBV7-2 and TRBJ1-2; TRBD1 is a possible D gene (6 bases). This CDR3 spans 14 amino acids. From germline, CDR1 is SGHTA and CDR2 FQGNSA. Trimming shortened V by 5 bases and J by 0 bases, and 10 bases separated the two germline ends.

The rearrangement links TRBV7-3 to TRBJ2-1, with TRBD1 as a possible D gene (6 bases). Trimming took off 5 bases at V and 0 bases at J, with 11 bases between the two ends. The CDR3 sequence is 15 residues long. Germline values: CDR1 SGHTA, CDR2 FQGTGA. The CDR3 is CASSQTGDSYNEQFF. The CDR3, as DNA: TGTGCCAGCAGCCAGACAGGAGACTCCTACAATGAGCAGTTCTTC.

The CDR3 nucleotides are TGTGCCAGCAGCACCCGAGGACAGGGCCTCTCCTACGAGCAGTACTTC. Translation: CASSTRGQGLSYEQYF. The J gene is TRBJ2-7, the V gene TRBV11-2; 8 bases line up with TRBD1. Germline values: CDR1 SGHAT, CDR2 FQNNGV. Trimming took 5 bases from V and 0 from J; bases not matched to a gene: 9. The CDR3 is 16 residues long.

V is TRBV2 and J is TRBJ2-5; 7 bases are a match to TRBD1. V trimming: 9 bases; J trimming: 0 bases; junction bases outside the gene matches: 4. Germline values: CDR1 SNHLY, CDR2 FYNNEI. The CDR3 is 13 amino acids. This CDR3 is CASRDSYQETQYF. CDR3 coding DNA: TGTGCCAGTAGGGACAGCTACCAAGAGACCCAGTACTTC.

This clone was found once. The V call is TRBV4-1, the J call TRBJ1-2, with 8 bases matching TRBD1. The V gene end was trimmed by 4 bases and the J gene end by 0 bases; junction bases not matched to a gene: 1. The CDR3 is made up of 14 amino acids. CDR1 is MGHRA, CDR2 YSYEKL, per germline. CDR3 in DNA: TGCGCCAGCAGCCCGACAGGGGCTAACTATGGCTACACCTTC. Amino acid sequence: CASSPTGANYGYTF.

CDR3: CASARDTDTQYF. The CDR3 nucleotides read TGTGCCAGTGCCCGGGACACAGATACGCAGTATTTT. The chain uses TRBV6-6 and TRBJ2-3, with D possibly being TRBD2 (5 bases). Trimming removed 9 bases at V and 2 bases at J, with 9 bases between. The CDR3 extends over 12 amino acids. Germline CDR1 reads MNHNY; CDR2 reads SVGAGI (reference sequence).

V and J are TRBV21-1 and TRBJ1-3. TRBV21-1 is a documented pseudogene. This CDR3 region has 15 residues. CDR3 coding DNA: TGTGCCAGCAGTCGTGCGGCGGTCTATGGAAACACCATATATTTT. Its translation: CASSRAAVYGNTIYF.

The V gene is TRBV9, the J gene TRBJ2-1; TRBD2 might be the D (5 bases). Trimming took off 4 bases at V and 11 bases at J, with 16 bases between the two ends. Germline values: CDR1 SGDLS, CDR2 YYNGEE. The CDR3 runs to 13 residues. As DNA, the CDR3 is TGTGCCAGCAGCCCGAGGGCTATGGATAAGCAGTTCTTC. Translated, it gives CASSPRAMDKQFF.

The chain joins TRBV7-2 to TRBJ1-5; perhaps TRBD1 as D (6 bases). This CDR3 is 15 amino acids long. The V and J ends lost 2 bases and 5 bases respectively, with 13 bases between them. Germline V gives CDR1 SGHTA, CDR2 FQGNSA. CDR3: CASSLRWAGDQPQHF. CDR3 nucleotides: TGTGCCAGCAGCTTAAGGTGGGCAGGGGATCAGCCCCAGCATTTT. Drawing the rest from reference TRBV7-2 and TRBJ1-5, the complete variable domain is GAGVSQSPSNKVTEKGKDVELRCDPISGHTALYWYRQSLGQGLEFLIYFQGNSAPDKSGLPSDRFSAERTGGSVSTLTIQRTQQEDSAVYLCASSLRWAGDQPQHFGDGTRLSIL.